This is a list of T cell receptor beta chains from one sample in a study of vaccination and CD4 T cells after COVID-19. TCRdb independently ran MiXCR on the PCR reads; one entry per CDR3 protein. This sample has 16,000 or so distinct CDR3 sequences, with roughly 51% found just once. These receptors have no known antigen. The material sequenced was CD4+ T cells from blood, cultured in vitro, taken before SARS-CoV-2 vaccination. The receptor source for this set is a human donor who had recovered from COVID-19. Each CDR3 is given with its conserved first and last residue. D genes are given only for firm matches. Some rows have no size entry. The others give once, few or many, or a class for an expanded clone.

CDR3nt	CDR3aa	v_gene	j_gene	abundance	d_gene
TGTGCCAGCAGGGAAAGGGACAGCCCAACCTCTGGCTACACCTTC	CASRERDSPTSGYTF	TRBV28	TRBJ1-2	once	TRBD1
TGTGCCAGCAGTGACAGGACAGGGGGCCCCATAGGGGAGCAGTTCTTC	CASSDRTGGPIGEQFF	TRBV6-2/TRBV6-3	TRBJ2-1	.	TRBD1
TGTGCCAGCAGCCGAGGGACAGAAGAGACCCAGTACTTC	CASSRGTEETQYF	TRBV7-3	TRBJ2-5	.	TRBD1
TGCACTGTCCCAGCGGACGCCCCGGATACGCAGTATTTT	CTVPADAPDTQYF	TRBV20-1	TRBJ2-3	few	.
TGCGCCAGCAGCCGTAGGGGGCGCCGGTACGAGCAGTACTTC	CASSRRGRRYEQYF	TRBV5-1	TRBJ2-7	.	TRBD1
TGTGCCAGTAAAGGGCGCCAGGGGAACTATAGCAATCAGCCCCAGCATTTT	CASKGRQGNYSNQPQHF	TRBV19	TRBJ1-5	medium-sized	.
TGTGCCAGCAGCTTCAACCGGGACAGGGGTAAGAGGAGAGAGACCCAGTACTTC	CASSFNRDRGKRRETQYF	TRBV7-9	TRBJ2-5	.	TRBD1
TGTGCCAGCAGCAACCCGGGAACAGCTTACGAGCAGTACTTC	CASSNPGTAYEQYF	TRBV7-2	TRBJ2-7	few	.
TGTGCCAGCAGCTTAGGGACAGGGAGTACAGATACGCAGTATTTT	CASSLGTGSTDTQYF	TRBV7-8	TRBJ2-3	.	TRBD1
TGTGCCAGCAGAATGGGACTCCAGGTTTCCGAGCAGTACTTC	CASRMGLQVSEQYF	TRBV12-3/TRBV12-4	TRBJ2-7	few	.
TGTGCCAGCAGTTACTCTGCGGGACAACACGAGCAGTACTTC	CASSYSAGQHEQYF	TRBV6-5	TRBJ2-7	.	.
TGTGCCATCAGTGAGTCTGTGGGGCCCAATCAGCCCCAGCATTTT	CAISESVGPNQPQHF	TRBV10-3	TRBJ1-5	.	.
TGCAGTGCCCCCCAGCGGGATAAAGGAGAGACCCAGTACTTC	CSAPQRDKGETQYF	TRBV20-1	TRBJ2-5	medium-sized	TRBD2
TGTGCCACCAGCAGAGAATATAGCGTCGGGTCCTACGAGCAGTACTTC	CATSREYSVGSYEQYF	TRBV15	TRBJ2-7	few	.
TGTGCCAGCACTGCAGCAGGGGGTATGAATTCACCCCTCCACTTT	CASTAAGGMNSPLHF	TRBV6-1	TRBJ1-6	once	TRBD1
TGCAGTGCCCCCAACGCCTACGAGCAGTACTTC	CSAPNAYEQYF	TRBV20-1	TRBJ2-7	few	.
TGTGCCAGCATGTCCCAGAGAGGGGGGCTTAACACCGGGGAGCTGTTTTTT	CASMSQRGGLNTGELFF	TRBV6-1	TRBJ2-2	.	.
TGTGCCAGTAGTATGACAGGGGGCAGCAATCAGCCCCAGCATTTT	CASSMTGGSNQPQHF	TRBV19	TRBJ1-5	.	TRBD1
TGTGCCAGCGCTTTGTTTCCGGACAGGGGTAGGGCAGATACGCAGTATTTT	CASALFPDRGRADTQYF	TRBV19	TRBJ2-3	.	TRBD1
TGTGCCAGCTCACCACGGGGCAGTCCGCGGGGCTACACCTTC	CASSPRGSPRGYTF	TRBV18	TRBJ1-2	.	.
TGTGCCAGCAGTTACTCGACCCGGGACAGAACCCTAGTACTCAATCAGCCCCAGCATTTT	CASSYSTRDRTLVLNQPQHF	TRBV6-5	TRBJ1-5	few	TRBD1
TGCAGTGCTAGAGATCTCGAGGGTTGGTTGACAGATACGCAGTATTTT	CSARDLEGWLTDTQYF	TRBV20-1	TRBJ2-3	.	.
TGTGCCCGCAGTTACCTCACGGTGCGGGAGAGGAGGGATCAGTCCTACGAGCAGTACTTC	CARSYLTVRERRDQSYEQYF	TRBV6-2/TRBV6-3	TRBJ2-7	.	TRBD2
TGTGCCAGCAGCTTACAGGGACAGGGGTATGGCTACACCTTC	CASSLQGQGYGYTF	TRBV5-4	TRBJ1-2	.	TRBD1
TGTGCCAGCAGCTTAGTGGGGGACACTGAAGCTTTCTTT	CASSLVGDTEAFF	TRBV7-9	TRBJ1-1	.	.
TGTGCCAGCAGTCGGCTCGGGAGGAACAATGAGCAGTTCTTC	CASSRLGRNNEQFF	TRBV6-1	TRBJ2-1	.	TRBD2
TGTGCCAGCAGTCAGGGACGGGACGGGCGACAGCAGTACTTC	CASSQGRDGRQQYF	TRBV6-1	TRBJ2-7	.	.
TGTGCCAGCACCCTAGGACAAGGGAGCCCTAATACGCAGTATTTT	CASTLGQGSPNTQYF	TRBV2	TRBJ2-3	.	.
TGCAGTGCGCAGGGTCGGTACGAGCAGTACTTC	CSAQGRYEQYF	TRBV20-1	TRBJ2-7	.	.
TGTGCCAGCAGTTTATTCGAGGAGAGGGGGCCGCGATCACCCCTCCACTTT	CASSLFEERGPRSPLHF	TRBV27	TRBJ1-6	few	TRBD1
TGCGCCAGCAGTTCCACAGGGTATACACAAGAGACCCAGTACTTC	CASSSTGYTQETQYF	TRBV5-1	TRBJ2-5	.	.
TGTGCCAGCAGTTATGGACTAGCGGGAGGTAGTGAGCAGTTCTTC	CASSYGLAGGSEQFF	TRBV27	TRBJ2-1	few	TRBD2
TGTGCCAGCAGTAGCCCCCCCGGACAGGGGGCTTATTCACCCCTCCACTTT	CASSSPPGQGAYSPLHF	TRBV6-1	TRBJ1-6	.	TRBD1
TGCAGTGCTAGAGATTCCCGAGCGGGAGGTTACAATGAGCAGTTCTTC	CSARDSRAGGYNEQFF	TRBV20-1	TRBJ2-1	.	TRBD2
TGCAGTGCTAGGGATGCGGGAGGGCACTACAATGAGCAGTTCTTC	CSARDAGGHYNEQFF	TRBV20-1	TRBJ2-1	.	TRBD2
TGCAGTGCTAGAAGCGGGAGTCCGGGAGATACGCAGTATTTT	CSARSGSPGDTQYF	TRBV20-1	TRBJ2-3	few	TRBD2
TGTGCCAGCAGCCCAACGACAGGGGATGAGCAGTTCTTC	CASSPTTGDEQFF	TRBV7-2	TRBJ2-1	.	TRBD1
TGCAGTGCCAAACCGTTGGGGGGTGAAAAACTGTTTTTT	CSAKPLGGEKLFF	TRBV20-1	TRBJ1-4	.	.
TGCAGTGCGGGAGGGGGGGCCAACGAGCAGTACTTC	CSAGGGANEQYF	TRBV20-1	TRBJ2-7	few	.
TGCGCCAGCAGCTTGGCTTTCAGACTCATCGACACCGGGGAGCTGTTTTTT	CASSLAFRLIDTGELFF	TRBV5-1	TRBJ2-2	.	.
TGTGCCACCAGTGGGAGACAGGGTCAGCCCCAGCATTTT	CATSGRQGQPQHF	TRBV24-1	TRBJ1-5	few	TRBD1
TGTGCCAGCAGCCAAGCCTGGGAGGGAACTACTGAAGCTTTCTTT	CASSQAWEGTTEAFF	TRBV4-2	TRBJ1-1	.	.
TGTGCCAGCACGCGAGAGGAGACCCAGTACTTC	CASTREETQYF	TRBV6-2/TRBV6-3	TRBJ2-5	few	.
TGTGCCAGCAGCTCCAGTGGGGGGGCGGTCGGTTCACCCCTCCACTTT	CASSSSGGAVGSPLHF	TRBV7-9	TRBJ1-6	.	.
TGTGCCAGCACCGAGCGGGAGGGCACCGGGGAGCTGTTTTTT	CASTEREGTGELFF	TRBV6-1	TRBJ2-2	.	TRBD2
TGTGCCAGCAGTTACTCAGTGGGCAAAAATCAGCCCCAGCATTTT	CASSYSVGKNQPQHF	TRBV6-5	TRBJ1-5	.	.
TGTGCCAGCAGCCCCACGGGGGTCGTCACCGGGGAGCTGTTTTTT	CASSPTGVVTGELFF	TRBV7-3	TRBJ2-2	.	.
TGTGCCAGCAGGGGACCGAATAGCAATCAGCCCCAGCATTTT	CASRGPNSNQPQHF	TRBV6-1	TRBJ1-5	few	.
TGTGCCACCAGTCCCAGAGAACTAGCCAAAAACATTCAGTACTTC	CATSPRELAKNIQYF	TRBV24-1	TRBJ2-4	.	.
TGTGCCAGCAGTTTGAGGAACGAGCAGTACTTC	CASSLRNEQYF	TRBV12-3/TRBV12-4	TRBJ2-7	.	.